This TCR beta chain is drawn from a study of OX40 agonist ivuxolimab in advanced cancers. About the research overall: Head and neck, renal cell, melanoma or hepatocellular carcinoma were the cancers that dose-escalation patients had. Points from the study as a whole: Expanded clones belonging to CD8+ T cells outnumbered, on average, those of CD4+. Both CD4+ and CD8+ T cell populations in blood had undergone clonal expansion by week 6 at 0.1 to 3.0 mg/kg.

Sequenced by immunoSEQ multiplex PCR; TCRdb stores in-frame clones only, minus some. The table has about 53,000 clones, 84% seen once. Comments on this clone: The antigen remains unidentified.

Systemic immunosuppression or autoimmune disease history was grounds to exclude patients. CDR1 and CDR2 from the germline V gene are SGHNT and YENEEA. V lost 4 bases, J lost 4 bases, and 7 bases lay in between. This CDR3 is 13 amino acids long. The receptor was isolated from an adult with an advanced solid tumor such as melanoma, head and neck, liver or kidney cancer. The chain uses TRBV11-3 and TRBJ2-2, with D unclear. Sequencing used CD4+ or CD8+ T cells sorted from blood, obtained in a trial of the OX40 agonist ivuxolimab. The CDR3 region has the DNA TGTGCCAGCAGCTCCCGGAGCACCGGGGAGCTGTTTTTT. It translates to CASSSRSTGELFF.